One T cell receptor (beta chain) is described in this entry. In this sample, this clonotype turned up a few times. This receptor's antigen is unknown. One base away there is no much larger clone; base qualities are not given. Taken with the paper, the label for treatment or condition translates to: in vitro stimulation with specific CMV peptide epitopes to enrich CMV-specific T cells. This specimen belongs to a study of T cell repertoires in cytomegalovirus infection (dated 2019 in TCRdb). Describing the broader study: Recently identified HLA-C-restricted CMV epitopes, whose presentation resists viral immunomodulation, were targeted by peptide stimulations together with well-studied HLA-B-restricted epitopes. The HLA type of each donor mattered for the analysis, because public TCR beta signatures pointed to carriage of CMV infection along with the matching HLA type. Broad study findings and their caveats: In the ex vivo response, HLA-C-restricted CMV-specific TCR beta clonotypes were dominant, and in two of eight donors the single most frequent clonotype came from this HLA-C-restricted group. Carriers of CMV infection plus the relevant HLA type were discriminated by the cumulative frequency of public TCR beta family members in the study cohort and in an independent 352-donor cohort.

The run used an Illumina HiSeq 1500. The public reads were run again by TCRdb, first through fastp at Q25 and then through MiXCR, and only productive beta chains were kept. Under each unique CDR3 protein, matching rows form one entry showing the most common genes and DNA. This sample is represented by tens of thousands of distinct CDR3 sequences; around 20% of them were singletons. Jointly, the top ten make up around 72% of the sample. The germline V gene (reference sequence) specifies DFQATT as CDR1 and SNEGSKA as CDR2. Trimming removed 3 bases from V and 8 bases from J, leaving 22 bases between the germline ends. The CDR3 covers 15 residues, taking in both the cysteine and the phenylalanine. The sequence is cut down to CDR3 DNA, 45 bases in frame from base 1.

The receptor was isolated from a human donor in good health (CMV status not recorded). Some clones in this sample may be carry-over from other donors' samples. The chain employs TRBV20-1 and TRBJ1-2; TRBD1 is a possible D gene, resting on 5 matching bases. The starting material was CD8+ T cells from cultured PBMCs, obtained from culture after CMV antigen stimulation. The CDR3 amino acid sequence is: CSASSGLSALFGYTF. The DNA reads as follows: TGCAGTGCTAGTTCGGGGCTCTCCGCCCTATTCGGCTACACCTTC.